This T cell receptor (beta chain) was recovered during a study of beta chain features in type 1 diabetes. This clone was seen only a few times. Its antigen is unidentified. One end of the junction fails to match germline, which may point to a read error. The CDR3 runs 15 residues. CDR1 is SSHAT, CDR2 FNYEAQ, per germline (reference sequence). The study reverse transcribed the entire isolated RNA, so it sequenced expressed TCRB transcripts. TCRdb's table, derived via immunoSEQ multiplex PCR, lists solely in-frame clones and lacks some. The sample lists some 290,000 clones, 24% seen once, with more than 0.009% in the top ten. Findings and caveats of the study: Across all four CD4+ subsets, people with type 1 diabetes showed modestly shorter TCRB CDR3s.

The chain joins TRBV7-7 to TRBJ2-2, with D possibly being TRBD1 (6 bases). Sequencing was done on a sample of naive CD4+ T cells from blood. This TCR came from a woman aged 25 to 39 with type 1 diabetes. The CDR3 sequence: CASSHGQPNTGELFF. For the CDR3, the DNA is TGTGCTAGCAGCCATGGACAGCCGAACACCGGGGAGCTGTTTTTT.